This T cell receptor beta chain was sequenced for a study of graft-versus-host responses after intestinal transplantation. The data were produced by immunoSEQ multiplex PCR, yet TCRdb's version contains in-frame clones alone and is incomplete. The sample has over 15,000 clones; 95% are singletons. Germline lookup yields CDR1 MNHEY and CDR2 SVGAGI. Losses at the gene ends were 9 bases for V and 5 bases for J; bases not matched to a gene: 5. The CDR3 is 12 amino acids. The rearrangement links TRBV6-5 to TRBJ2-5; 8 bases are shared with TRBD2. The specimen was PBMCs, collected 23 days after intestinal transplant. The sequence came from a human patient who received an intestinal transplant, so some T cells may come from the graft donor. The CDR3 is CASSGIEETQYF. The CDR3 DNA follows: TGTGCCAGTAGCGGGATAGAGGAGACCCAGTACTTC.